The 2 T cell receptor beta chains below were found in one sample sequenced in a study of human T cells and chemical hapten exposure. Time point of the sample: patch test 1, 2 weeks after DPC sensitization. The treatment is: therapeutic diphenylcyclopropenone sensitization with weekly scalp DPC. TCRdb independently ran MiXCR on the RACE reads; one entry per CDR3 protein. This sample has around 120,000 distinct CDR3 sequences; 9.5% to 13% occur once, and the top ten carry roughly 1.3%. The source was whole blood, collected in connection with sensitization to the hapten diphenylcyclopropenone (DPC). The receptor set was obtained from a woman aged 45-60 years with alopecia areata. Some clones in this sample may be carry-over from other donors' samples.

This clonotype was seen many times. The J gene is TRBJ2-7, the V gene TRBV18; D remains unclear. Trimming removed 3 bases from V and 0 bases from J, with 15 bases in between. CDR3 length equals 16 residues. In germline, CDR1 is KGHSH, CDR2 LQKENI. The CDR3, as DNA: TGTGCCAGCTCACCCCGGGCGGCCCGACTCTCCTACGAGCAGTACTTC. The encoded protein is CASSPRAARLSYEQYF.

This chain connects TRBV28 to TRBJ2-7; TRBD1 matches at 12 bases. CDR1 and CDR2 from the germline V gene are MDHEN and SYDVKM. Unmatched junction bases numbered 11, after V lost 6 bases and J lost 11 bases. The CDR3 runs 14 residues. CDR3 region: CASSYPGTGGFKYF. CDR3 nucleotides: TGTGCCAGCAGCTACCCCGGGACAGGGGGCTTTAAGTACTTC.